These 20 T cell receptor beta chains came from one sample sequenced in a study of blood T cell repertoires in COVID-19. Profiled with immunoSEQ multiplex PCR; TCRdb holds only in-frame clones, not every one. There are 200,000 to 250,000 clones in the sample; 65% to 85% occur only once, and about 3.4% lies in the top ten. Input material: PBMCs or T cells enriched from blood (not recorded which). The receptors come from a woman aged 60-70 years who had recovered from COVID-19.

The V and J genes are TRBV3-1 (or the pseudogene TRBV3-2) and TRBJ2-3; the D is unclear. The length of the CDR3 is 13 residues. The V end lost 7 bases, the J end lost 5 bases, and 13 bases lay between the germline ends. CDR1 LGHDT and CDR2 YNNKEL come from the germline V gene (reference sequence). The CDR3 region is CASNSRGLDTQYF. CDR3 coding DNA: TGTGCCAGCAATTCGAGAGGTTTAGATACGCAGTATTTT.

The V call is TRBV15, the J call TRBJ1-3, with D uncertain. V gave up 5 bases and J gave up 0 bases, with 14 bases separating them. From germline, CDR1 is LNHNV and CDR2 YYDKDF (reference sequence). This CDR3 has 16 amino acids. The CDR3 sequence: CATSRRTAYSGNTIYF. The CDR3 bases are TGTGCCACCAGCCGAAGAACAGCTTACTCTGGAAACACCATATATTTT.

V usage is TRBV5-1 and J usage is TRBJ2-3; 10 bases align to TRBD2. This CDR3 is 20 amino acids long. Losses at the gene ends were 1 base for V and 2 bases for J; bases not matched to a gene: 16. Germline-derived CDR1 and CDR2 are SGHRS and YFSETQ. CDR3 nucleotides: TGCGCCAGCAGCTTGAATCCCCGGGCTAGCGGGGGTTCCTTCACAGATACGCAGTATTTT. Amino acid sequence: CASSLNPRASGGSFTDTQYF.

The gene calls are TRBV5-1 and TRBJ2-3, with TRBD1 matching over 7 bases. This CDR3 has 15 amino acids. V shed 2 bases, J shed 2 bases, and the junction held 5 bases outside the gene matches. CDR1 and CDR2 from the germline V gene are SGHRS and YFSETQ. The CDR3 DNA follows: TGCGCCAGCAGCTTAGGACAGGAAATCACAGATACGCAGTATTTT. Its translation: CASSLGQEITDTQYF.

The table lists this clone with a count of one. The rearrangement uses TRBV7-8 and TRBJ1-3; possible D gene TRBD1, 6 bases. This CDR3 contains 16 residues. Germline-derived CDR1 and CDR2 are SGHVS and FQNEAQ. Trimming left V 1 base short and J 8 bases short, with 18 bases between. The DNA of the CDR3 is TGTGCCAGCAGCTTAGAGTTGCAGGGGCTGGGGGACACCATATATTTT. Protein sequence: CASSLELQGLGDTIYF.

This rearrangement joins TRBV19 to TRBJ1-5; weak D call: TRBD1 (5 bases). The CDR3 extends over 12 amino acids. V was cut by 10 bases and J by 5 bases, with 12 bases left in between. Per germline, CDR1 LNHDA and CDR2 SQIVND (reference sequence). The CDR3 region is CATGQTHQPQHF. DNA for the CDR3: TGTGCCACCGGACAAACGCATCAGCCCCAGCATTTT.

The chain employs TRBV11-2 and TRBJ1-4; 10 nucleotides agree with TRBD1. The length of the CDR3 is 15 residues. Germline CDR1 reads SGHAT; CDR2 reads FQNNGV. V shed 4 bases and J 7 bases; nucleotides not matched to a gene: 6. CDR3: CASSSDRGFGEKLFF. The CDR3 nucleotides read TGTGCCAGCAGCTCGGACAGGGGGTTCGGTGAAAAACTGTTTTTT.

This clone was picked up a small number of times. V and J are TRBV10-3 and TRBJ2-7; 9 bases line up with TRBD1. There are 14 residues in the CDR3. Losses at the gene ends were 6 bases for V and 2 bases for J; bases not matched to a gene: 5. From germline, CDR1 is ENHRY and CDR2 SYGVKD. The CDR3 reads CAIRQGAAAYEQYF. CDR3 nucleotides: TGTGCCATCAGACAGGGGGCGGCGGCCTACGAGCAGTACTTC.

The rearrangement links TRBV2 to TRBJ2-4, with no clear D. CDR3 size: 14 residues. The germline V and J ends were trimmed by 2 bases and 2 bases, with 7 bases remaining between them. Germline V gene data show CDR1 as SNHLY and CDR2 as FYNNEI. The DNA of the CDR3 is TGTGCCAGCAGTGAACAGGTCCCCAAAAACATTCAGTACTTC. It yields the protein CASSEQVPKNIQYF.

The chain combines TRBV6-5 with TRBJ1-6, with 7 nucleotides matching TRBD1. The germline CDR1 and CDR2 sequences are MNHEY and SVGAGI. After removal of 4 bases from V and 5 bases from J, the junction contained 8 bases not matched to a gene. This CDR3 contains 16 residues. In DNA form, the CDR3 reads TGTGCCAGCAGTTTCACCAGGGGACAGCATAATTCACCCCTCCACTTT. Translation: CASSFTRGQHNSPLHF.

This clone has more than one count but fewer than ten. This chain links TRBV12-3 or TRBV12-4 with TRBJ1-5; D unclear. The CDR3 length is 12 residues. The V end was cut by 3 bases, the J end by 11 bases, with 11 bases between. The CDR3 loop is CASSFWEGAQHF. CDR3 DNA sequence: TGTGCCAGCAGTTTTTGGGAGGGTGCCCAGCATTTT.

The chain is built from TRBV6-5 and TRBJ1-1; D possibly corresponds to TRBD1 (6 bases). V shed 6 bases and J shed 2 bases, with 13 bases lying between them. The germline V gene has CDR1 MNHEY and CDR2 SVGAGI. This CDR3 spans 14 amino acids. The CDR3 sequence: CASRFSGANTEAFF. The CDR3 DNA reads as TGTGCCAGCAGGTTCTCAGGGGCCAACACTGAAGCTTTCTTT.

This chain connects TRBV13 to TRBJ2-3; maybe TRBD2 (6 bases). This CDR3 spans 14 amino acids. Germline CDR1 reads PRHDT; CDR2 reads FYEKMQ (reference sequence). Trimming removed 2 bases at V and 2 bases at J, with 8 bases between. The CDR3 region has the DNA TGTGCCAGCAGCTTATCGGGGGTCACAGATACGCAGTATTTT. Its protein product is CASSLSGVTDTQYF.

CDR3 nucleotides: TGTGCCAGCAGCTTAGGACAGGGGGCGCGTTTGAACACTGAAGCTTTCTTT. It encodes CASSLGQGARLNTEAFF. This chain uses TRBV7-9 with TRBJ1-1, with 10 nucleotides matching TRBD1. CDR3 size: 17 residues. Germline V lookup: CDR1 SEHNR, CDR2 FQNEAQ (reference sequence). The ends lost 1 base at V and 0 bases at J; junction bases unmatched: 5.

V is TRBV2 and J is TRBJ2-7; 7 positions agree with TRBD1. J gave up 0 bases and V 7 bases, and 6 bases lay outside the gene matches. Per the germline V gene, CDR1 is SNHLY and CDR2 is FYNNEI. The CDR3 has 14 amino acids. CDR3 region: CASKGTVSSYEQYF. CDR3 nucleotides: TGTGCCAGCAAGGGGACAGTCAGCTCCTACGAGCAGTACTTC.

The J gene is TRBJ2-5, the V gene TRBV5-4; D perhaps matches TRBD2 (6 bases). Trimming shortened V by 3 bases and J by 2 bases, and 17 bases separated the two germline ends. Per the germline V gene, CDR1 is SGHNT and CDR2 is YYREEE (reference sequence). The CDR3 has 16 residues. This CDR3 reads CASSSNRGAGQETQYF. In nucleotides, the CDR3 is TGTGCCAGCAGCTCCAACAGAGGGGCGGGGCAAGAGACCCAGTACTTC.

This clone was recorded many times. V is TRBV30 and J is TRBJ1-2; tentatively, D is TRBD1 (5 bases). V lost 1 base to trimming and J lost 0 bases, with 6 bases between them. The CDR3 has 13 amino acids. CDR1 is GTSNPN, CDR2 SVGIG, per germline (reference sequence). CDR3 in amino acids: CAWSAGANYGYTF. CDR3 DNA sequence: TGTGCCTGGAGTGCGGGGGCTAACTATGGCTACACCTTC. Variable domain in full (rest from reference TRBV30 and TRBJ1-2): SQTIHQWPATLVQPVGSPLSLECTVEGTSNPNLYWYRQAAGRGLQLLFYSVGIGQISSEVPQNLSASRPQDRQFILSSKKLLLSDSGFYLCAWSAGANYGYTFGSGTRLTVV.

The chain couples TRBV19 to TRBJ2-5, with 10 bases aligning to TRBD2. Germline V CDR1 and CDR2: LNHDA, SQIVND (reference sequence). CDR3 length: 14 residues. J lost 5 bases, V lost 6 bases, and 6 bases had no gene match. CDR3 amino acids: CASSLSGGLETQYF. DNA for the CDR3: TGTGCCAGTAGCCTTAGCGGGGGGTTGGAGACCCAGTACTTC.

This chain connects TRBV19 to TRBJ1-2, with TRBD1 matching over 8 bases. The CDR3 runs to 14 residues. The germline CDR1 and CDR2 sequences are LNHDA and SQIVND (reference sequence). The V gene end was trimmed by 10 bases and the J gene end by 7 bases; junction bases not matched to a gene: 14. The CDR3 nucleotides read TGTGCCACAAAAAAAACGGGACAGGTCAGTGGCTACACCTTC. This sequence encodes CATKKTGQVSGYTF. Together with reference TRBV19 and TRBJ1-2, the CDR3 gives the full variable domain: DGGITQSPKYLFRKEGQNVTLSCEQNLNHDAMYWYRQDPGQGLRLIYYSQIVNDFQKGDIAEGYSVSREKKESFPLTVTSAQKNPTAFYLCATKKTGQVSGYTFGSGTRLTVV.

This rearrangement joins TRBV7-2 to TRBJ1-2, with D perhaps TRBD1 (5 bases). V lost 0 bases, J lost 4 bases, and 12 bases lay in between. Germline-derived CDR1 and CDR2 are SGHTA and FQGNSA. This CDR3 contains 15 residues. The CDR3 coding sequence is TGTGCCAGCAGCTTAGCGTGGCAGGGAATCTATGGCTACACCTTC. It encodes CASSLAWQGIYGYTF.